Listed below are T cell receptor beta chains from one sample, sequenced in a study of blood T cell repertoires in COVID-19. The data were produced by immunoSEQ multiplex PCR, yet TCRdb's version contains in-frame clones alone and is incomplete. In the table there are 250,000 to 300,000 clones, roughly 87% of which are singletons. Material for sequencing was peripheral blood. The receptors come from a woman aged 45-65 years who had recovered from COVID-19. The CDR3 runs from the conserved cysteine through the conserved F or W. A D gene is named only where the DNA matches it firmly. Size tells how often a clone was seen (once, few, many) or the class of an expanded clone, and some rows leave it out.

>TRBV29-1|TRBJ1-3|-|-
CSVEPPGAGNTIYF
TGCAGCGTTGAACCTCCGGGGGCTGGAAACACCATATATTTT
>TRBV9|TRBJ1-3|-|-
CASSIRGSSGNTIYF
TGTGCCAGCAGCATCCGGGGGAGCTCTGGAAACACCATATATTTT
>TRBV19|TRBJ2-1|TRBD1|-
CASSPGTGTSYNEQFF
TGTGCCAGTAGTCCCGGGACAGGGACCTCCTACAATGAGCAGTTCTTC
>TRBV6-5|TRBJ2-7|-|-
CASSRGITYEQYF
TGTGCCAGCAGCAGGGGCATCACCTACGAGCAGTACTTC
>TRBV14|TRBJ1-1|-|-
CASSWDTGTEAFF
TGTGCCAGCAGCTGGGATACGGGGACTGAAGCTTTCTTT
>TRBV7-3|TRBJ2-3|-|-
CASSFDRNTDTQYF
TGTGCCAGCAGCTTTGACAGGAACACAGATACGCAGTATTTT
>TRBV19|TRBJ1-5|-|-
CASSRAGTVNQPQHF
TGTGCCAGTAGTAGGGCCGGGACTGTCAATCAGCCCCAGCATTTT
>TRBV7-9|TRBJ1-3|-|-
CASRLEGGNTIYF
TGTGCCAGCCGACTTGAGGGCGGAAACACCATATATTTT
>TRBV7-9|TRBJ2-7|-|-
CASSFTAYEQYF
TGTGCCAGCAGCTTTACAGCTTACGAGCAGTACTTC
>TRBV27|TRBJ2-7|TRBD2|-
CASRPVGTSGIYEQYF
TGTGCCAGCAGACCCGTAGGGACTAGCGGTATCTACGAGCAGTACTTC
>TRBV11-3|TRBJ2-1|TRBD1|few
CASSSGQGYYNEQFF
TGTGCCAGCAGCTCTGGACAGGGGTACTACAATGAGCAGTTCTTC
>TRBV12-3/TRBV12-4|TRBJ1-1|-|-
CASILTVNTEAFF
TGTGCCAGCATCCTGACAGTGAACACTGAAGCTTTCTTT
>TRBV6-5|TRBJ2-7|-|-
CASRGSGAPYEQYF
TGTGCCAGCAGGGGAAGCGGAGCACCCTACGAGCAGTACTTC
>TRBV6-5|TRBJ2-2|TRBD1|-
CASSYSGTATGELFF
TGTGCCAGCAGTTACTCGGGGACAGCCACCGGGGAGCTGTTTTTT
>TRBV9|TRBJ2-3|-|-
CASSVYPRTTDTQYF
TGTGCCAGCAGCGTATACCCGAGAACCACAGATACGCAGTATTTT
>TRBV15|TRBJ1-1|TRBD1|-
CATSRGDPGQGAQSANTEAFF
TGTGCCACCAGCAGAGGGGACCCGGGACAGGGGGCGCAGAGCGCGAACACTGAAGCTTTCTTT
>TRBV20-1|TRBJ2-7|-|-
CSARSSYEQYF
TGCAGTGCTAGGAGTTCCTACGAGCAGTACTTC
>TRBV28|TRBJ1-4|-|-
CASSFPGGLNEKLFF
TGTGCCAGCAGTTTCCCGGGAGGGTTAAATGAAAAACTGTTTTTT
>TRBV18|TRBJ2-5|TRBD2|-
CASSPRTSGVETQYF
TGTGCCAGCTCACCAAGGACTAGCGGGGTAGAGACCCAGTACTTC
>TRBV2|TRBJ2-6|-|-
CASTWGPGANVLTF
TGTGCCAGCACTTGGGGCCCTGGGGCCAACGTCCTGACTTTC
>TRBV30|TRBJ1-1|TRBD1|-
CAWSSQGAVGPNTEAFF
TGTGCCTGGAGTTCACAGGGGGCGGTGGGGCCGAACACTGAAGCTTTCTTT
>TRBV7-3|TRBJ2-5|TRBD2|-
CASSPQRGAQETQYF
TGTGCCAGCAGCCCCCAGCGGGGGGCCCAAGAGACCCAGTACTTC
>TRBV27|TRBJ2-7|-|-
CASKKQSSYEQYF
TGTGCCAGCAAGAAGCAAAGCTCCTACGAGCAGTACTTC
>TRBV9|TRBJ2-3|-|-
CASSTGDSSTDTQYF
TGTGCCAGCAGCACCGGTGACTCTAGCACAGATACGCAGTATTTT
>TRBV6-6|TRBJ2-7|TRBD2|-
CATGRLSPGGGKQYF
TGTGCTACGGGACGGCTATCTCCGGGGGGGGGCAAGCAGTACTTC
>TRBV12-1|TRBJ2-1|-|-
CASSYGRGPSRNEQFF
TGTGCCAGCAGCTACGGCCGAGGGCCTTCCCGCAATGAGCAGTTCTTC
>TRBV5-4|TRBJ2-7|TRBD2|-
CASSIPTSGSEQYF
TGTGCCAGCAGCATCCCCACTAGCGGGAGCGAGCAGTACTTC
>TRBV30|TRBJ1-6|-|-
CAWSVAGGDSPLHF
TGTGCCTGGAGTGTCGCGGGGGGCGACTCACCCCTCCACTTT
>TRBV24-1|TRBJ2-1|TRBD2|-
CATSVAGGRGEQFF
TGTGCCACCAGTGTTGCGGGGGGGCGAGGTGAGCAGTTCTTC
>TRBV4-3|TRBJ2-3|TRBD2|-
CASSQDRGLAGPGTDTQYF
TGCGCCAGCAGCCAAGATCGGGGACTAGCGGGGCCGGGTACAGATACGCAGTATTTT
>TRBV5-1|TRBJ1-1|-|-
CASSLMSVDTEAFF
TGCGCCAGCAGCTTGATGTCGGTAGATACTGAAGCTTTCTTT
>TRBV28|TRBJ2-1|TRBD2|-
CASSPPGLAAHEQFF
TGTGCCAGCAGTCCTCCGGGACTAGCGGCCCATGAGCAGTTCTTC
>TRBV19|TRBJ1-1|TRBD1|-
CASSIRDRPNTEAFF
TGTGCCAGTAGTATCCGGGACAGGCCGAACACTGAAGCTTTCTTT
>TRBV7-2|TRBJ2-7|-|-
CASSYSDRGQYF
TGTGCCAGCAGCTATTCAGACCGGGGGCAGTACTTC
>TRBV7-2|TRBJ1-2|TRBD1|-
CASSSGTGTVFYGYTF
TGTGCCAGCAGTTCCGGGACCGGGACAGTATTCTATGGCTACACCTTC
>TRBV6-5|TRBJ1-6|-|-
CASSPGTGLNSPLHF
TGTGCCAGCAGCCCCGGAACAGGCCTTAATTCACCCCTCCACTTT
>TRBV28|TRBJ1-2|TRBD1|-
CASRRQGVSYGYTF
TGTGCCAGCCGGAGACAGGGGGTCAGCTATGGCTACACCTTC
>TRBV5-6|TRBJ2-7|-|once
CASSSGTALSYEQYF
TGTGCCAGCAGCTCCGGGACTGCCCTGTCCTACGAGCAGTACTTC
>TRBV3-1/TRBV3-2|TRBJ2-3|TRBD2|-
CASSQFRKAGEDTQYF
TGTGCCAGCAGCCAATTCCGAAAAGCGGGAGAGGATACGCAGTATTTT
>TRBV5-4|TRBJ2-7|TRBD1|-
CASRLVVGTGDSYEQYF
TGTGCCAGCAGACTAGTGGTCGGGACAGGGGATTCCTACGAGCAGTACTTC
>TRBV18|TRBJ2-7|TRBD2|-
CASSPPWGGGDEQYF
TGTGCCAGCTCACCACCGTGGGGGGGAGGTGACGAGCAGTACTTC
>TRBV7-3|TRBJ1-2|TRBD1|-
CASSAGTGGYTF
TGTGCCAGCAGCGCCGGGACAGGAGGCTACACCTTC
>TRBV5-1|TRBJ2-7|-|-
CASSLGASPDYEQYF
TGCGCCAGCAGCTTGGGGGCCAGCCCCGACTACGAGCAGTACTTC
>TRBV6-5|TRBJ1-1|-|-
CASINQGNTEAFF
TGTGCCAGCATTAATCAGGGAAACACTGAAGCTTTCTTT
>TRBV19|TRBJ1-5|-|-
CASSIGRVTESMSNQPQHF
TGTGCCAGTAGTATAGGGCGGGTTACAGAGTCAATGTCGAATCAGCCCCAGCATTTT
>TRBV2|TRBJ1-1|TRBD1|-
CASSDDGTGVWTEAFF
TGTGCCAGCAGTGATGACGGGACAGGGGTATGGACTGAAGCTTTCTTT
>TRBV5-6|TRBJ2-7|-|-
CASSLALGASYEQYF
TGTGCCAGCAGCTTGGCTCTAGGCGCCTCCTACGAGCAGTACTTC
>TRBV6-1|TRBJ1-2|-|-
CASSERGTGLYGYTF
TGTGCCAGCAGTGAACGGGGTACCGGCCTCTATGGCTACACCTTC
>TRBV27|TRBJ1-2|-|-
CASSLEGGPYHYGYTF
TGTGCCAGCAGTTTGGAGGGGGGGCCATATCACTATGGCTACACCTTC
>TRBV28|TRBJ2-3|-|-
CASSASRGTDTQYF
TGTGCCAGCAGCGCTAGCAGAGGCACAGATACGCAGTATTTT
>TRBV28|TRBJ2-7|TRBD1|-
CASGRDRSYEQYF
TGTGCCAGCGGCCGGGACAGGTCCTACGAGCAGTACTTC
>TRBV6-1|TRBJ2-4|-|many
CASSEVQGIAKNIQYF
TGTGCCAGCAGTGAAGTTCAGGGAATAGCCAAAAACATTCAGTACTTC
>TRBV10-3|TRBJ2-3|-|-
CANKGGNDPSDTQYF
TGTGCCAACAAGGGGGGGAACGACCCTTCAGATACGCAGTATTTT
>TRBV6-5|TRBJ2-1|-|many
CASSFTGNEQFF
TGTGCCAGCAGTTTCACAGGGAATGAGCAGTTCTTC
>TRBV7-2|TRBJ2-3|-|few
CASSLDPGATQYF
TGTGCCAGCAGCTTAGATCCGGGAGCAACGCAGTATTTT
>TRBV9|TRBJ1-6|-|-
CASRSEDRYNSPLHF
TGTGCCAGCAGGTCGGAGGACCGCTATAATTCACCCCTCCACTTT
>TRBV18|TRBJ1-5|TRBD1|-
CASSLDRGLSQPQHF
TGTGCCAGCTCACTGGACAGGGGGTTAAGTCAGCCCCAGCATTTT
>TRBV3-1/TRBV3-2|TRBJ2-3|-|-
CASSSTQGGTDTQYF
TGTGCCAGCAGCTCCACACAGGGAGGCACAGATACGCAGTATTTT
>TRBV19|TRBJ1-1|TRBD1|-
CASSIGGQGENTEAFF
TGTGCCAGTAGTATAGGGGGACAGGGTGAGAACACTGAAGCTTTCTTT